This record looks at one TCR beta chain sequence and its context. The antigen is not known. This entry comes from a study of shared clonotypes between healthy human individuals. Findings and limits, study-wide: Sequencing depth was expected to affect clonotype sharing among donors. When naive CD4 clonotypes were compared across a few donors, 4% to 6.5% were shared.

From CD4+ cells came CD45RA+ naive and CD45RA-negative memory subsets. For sorted subsets, about 200 ng DNA per replicate equaled some 27,000 T cell genomes. Assay: immunoSEQ multiplex PCR; the TCRdb copy retains only in-frame clones and omits some. The repertoire holds 2,100,000 or so clones, with approximately 96% as singletons. The clonotype originates from a man younger than 35 in good health. The sequenced material came from naive CD4+ T cells sorted from blood. Documented subset: CD45RA+ positively selected.

DNA for the CDR3: TGTGCCAGCAGCCTGGGACAGCAGCCTAACAATGAGCAGTTCTTC. Translated, it gives CASSLGQQPNNEQFF. The chain recombines TRBV7-2 with TRBJ2-1; 7 positions agree with TRBD1. CDR3 size: 15 residues. CDR1 and CDR2 (germline): SGHTA, FQGNSA. Trimming took 5 bases from V and 5 from J; bases not matched to a gene: 9.